This TCR beta chain stems from a study of molecular identifiers for immune sequencing clone quantification. Libraries for naive CD8 T cells, which were made from around 20,000 to 1,000,000 sorted cells, drew on 10%, 30% or 50% of the RNA. The authors gated naive CD8 T cells as CD8+CD4-CCR7+CD45RA+ for sorting. Germline V gene lookup returns CDR1 GTSNPN and CDR2 SVGIG (reference sequence). This CDR3 spans 13 amino acids. With respect to this clonotype: A clone one base away is much larger, so this may be a read error.

Generation of bulk TCR libraries relied on previously described methods and listed TCR primers. TCRdb reprocessed the PCR reads via MiXCR and lists one record per CDR3 protein. The repertoire holds fewer than 350,000 distinct CDR3 sequences, roughly a quarter seen once, with about 0.7% in the top ten. Sequencing was done on a sample of naive CD8+ T cells from blood, with Jurkat cell RNA spiked in. Stated subset: FACS-sorted CD8+CD4-CCR7+CD45RA+ naive T cells. This sequence joins TRBV30 and TRBJ1-5; tentative D call: TRBD1 (6 bases). This receptor was taken from a human donor in good health. Some libraries in this study had Jurkat cell RNA spiked in. CDR3 region: CDWSVQGGQPQHF. As DNA, the CDR3 is TGTGACTGGAGTGTACAGGGTGGACAGCCCCAGCATTTT.